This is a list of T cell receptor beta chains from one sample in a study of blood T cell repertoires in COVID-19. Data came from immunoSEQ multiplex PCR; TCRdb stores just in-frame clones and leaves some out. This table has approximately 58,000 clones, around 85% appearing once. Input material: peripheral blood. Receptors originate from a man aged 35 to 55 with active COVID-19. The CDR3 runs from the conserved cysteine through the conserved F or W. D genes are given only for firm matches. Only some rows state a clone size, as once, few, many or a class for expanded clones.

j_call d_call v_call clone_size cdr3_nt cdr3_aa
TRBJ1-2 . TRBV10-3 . TGTGCCATCCTGCCTGAGCGGGGGGCGCACTATGGCTACACCTTC CAILPERGAHYGYTF
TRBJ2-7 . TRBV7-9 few TGTGCCAGCAGACCAGGGGCGGCGTCCTACGAGCAGTACTTC CASRPGAASYEQYF
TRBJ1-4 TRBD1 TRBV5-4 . TGTGCCAGCAGCTCACCGGACAGGGGGGATGAAAAACTGTTTTTT CASSSPDRGDEKLFF
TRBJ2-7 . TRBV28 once TGTGCCAGCAGCTACACCTACTCAGGGGCACCGGAGAGCTCCTACGAGCAGTACTTC CASSYTYSGAPESSYEQYF
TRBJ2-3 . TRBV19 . TGTGCCAGTAGTATTGGAACTTACAGCAGCACAGATACGCAGTATTTT CASSIGTYSSTDTQYF
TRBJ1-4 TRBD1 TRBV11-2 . TGTGCCAGCAGCTTCGGGACAGGGATTAATGAAAAACTGTTTTTT CASSFGTGINEKLFF
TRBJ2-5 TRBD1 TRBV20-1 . TGCAGTTGGACAGGACAAGAGACCCAGTACTTC CSWTGQETQYF
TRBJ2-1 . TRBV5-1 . TGCGCCAGCAGCTTGGCACTATCCTCCTACAATGAGCAGTTCTTC CASSLALSSYNEQFF
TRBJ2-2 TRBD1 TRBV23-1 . TGCGCCAGCAGTCCAGGGGACAGGGACACCGGGGAGCTGTTTTTT CASSPGDRDTGELFF
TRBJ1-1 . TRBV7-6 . TGTGCCAGCAGCCCCCAAACAGGGAACACTGAAGCTTTCTTT CASSPQTGNTEAFF
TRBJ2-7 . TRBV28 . TGTGCCGGAACCAGGGACTCCTACGAGCAGTACTTC CAGTRDSYEQYF
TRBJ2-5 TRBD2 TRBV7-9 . TGTGCCAGCAGCCCGGGGGCGGGAGGAGAGACCCAGTACTTC CASSPGAGGETQYF
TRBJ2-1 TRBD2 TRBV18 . TGTGCCAGCTCACCGTCAGCGGGAGTTCGGCATGAGCAGTTCTTC CASSPSAGVRHEQFF
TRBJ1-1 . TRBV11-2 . TGTGCCAGCAGCTTAGACACAGCACCGAACACTGAAGCTTTCTTT CASSLDTAPNTEAFF
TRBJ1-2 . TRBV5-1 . TGCGCCAGCAGCTTAGGGGGTGACTATGGCTACACCTTC CASSLGGDYGYTF
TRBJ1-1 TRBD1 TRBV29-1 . TGCAGCGTTGGACAGGGTTACACTGAAGCTTTCTTT CSVGQGYTEAFF
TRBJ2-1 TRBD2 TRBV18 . TGTGCCAGCTCACCCTCGGGAGTAGCGGGAGAAAATGAGCAGTTCTTC CASSPSGVAGENEQFF
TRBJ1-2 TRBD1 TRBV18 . TGTGCCAGCTCTCCGGGACAGGGGAACTATGGCTACACCTTC CASSPGQGNYGYTF
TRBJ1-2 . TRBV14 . TGTGCCAGCAGCCCCCTCCGGGGGGCGGAGGGCTACACCTTC CASSPLRGAEGYTF
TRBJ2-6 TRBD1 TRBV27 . TGTGCCAGCAGTCCCGGGACAGGGGACCCTGGGGCCAACGTCCTGACTTTC CASSPGTGDPGANVLTF
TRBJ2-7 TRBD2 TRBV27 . TGTGCCAGCAGTGCGGGAGGGCTATCACGCGAGCAGTACTTC CASSAGGLSREQYF
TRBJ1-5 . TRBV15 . TGTGCCACCAGCTCCGGGACACCCAATCAGCCCCAGCATTTT CATSSGTPNQPQHF
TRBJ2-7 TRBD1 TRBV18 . TGTGCCAGCTCATCCGGGACAGGATGGGGACTTTACGAGCAGTACTTC CASSSGTGWGLYEQYF
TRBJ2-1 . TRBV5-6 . TGTGCCAGCAGCTTGGGGCAGGGTGTCGTTCTAAGCAATGAGCAGTTCTTC CASSLGQGVVLSNEQFF
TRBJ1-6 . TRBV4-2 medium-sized TGTGCCAGCAGCCAGCCACAGGGAAGTGAAAGCAATTCACCCCTCCACTTT CASSQPQGSESNSPLHF
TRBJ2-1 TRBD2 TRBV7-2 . TGTGCCAGCAGCTTCAAGGCTAGCGGGGGCAATGAGCAGTTCTTC CASSFKASGGNEQFF
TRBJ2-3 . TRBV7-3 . TGTGCCAGCAGCCCGGAGGGGACTAGCACAGATACGCAGTATTTT CASSPEGTSTDTQYF
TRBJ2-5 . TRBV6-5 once TGTGCCAGCAGTTACCCGGGCGGGGAGACCCAGTACTTC CASSYPGGETQYF
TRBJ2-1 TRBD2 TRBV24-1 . TGTGCCACCAGTGATTTGGGCGGGAGGGCCAACAATGAGCAGTTCTTC CATSDLGGRANNEQFF
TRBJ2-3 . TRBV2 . TGTGCCAGCAGTGATCCTACTTGGGCGGGGTTTCCTAGCACAGATACGCAGTATTTT CASSDPTWAGFPSTDTQYF
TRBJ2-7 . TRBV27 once TGTGCCAGCAGTCTAACTCTCCGGGACTTGTCCTACGAGCAGTACTTC CASSLTLRDLSYEQYF
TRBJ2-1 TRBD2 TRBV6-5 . TGTGCCAGCAGTTTCCTAGCGGGACTCTACAATGAGCAGTTCTTC CASSFLAGLYNEQFF